This T cell receptor (beta chain) appears in the sequencing data of a study of cytomegalovirus exposure and HLA in healthy donors (dated by TCRdb to 2017 to 2019). As for the study more broadly: In an earlier analysis of roughly 500 of the donors, 276 Gb of sequence data and 117 million unique TCR beta sequences from about 179 million T cells were reported. Roughly 300 gigabases of sequencing data and around 88 million unique TCR sequences made up an early release that covered approximately 620 HLA-typed donors. The genetic ancestry cluster associated with self-reported Caucasian donors included 80% to 90% of the 398 genotyped donors. The aim of the study was to test whether cataloging public T cell receptors could identify signatures of past pathogen exposure. The T cell repertoires of 700 or so subjects were profiled by immunosequencing and related to cytomegalovirus serostatus. In addition to the first cohort of around 670 subjects, a separate validation cohort of over 90 different subjects was used. High-throughput TCR immunosequencing, statistical association of individual TCRs with disease status, and machine learning were combined to predict cytomegalovirus infection status. To study patterns of TCR occurrence, a later analysis re-analyzed previously published TCR beta repertoires from around 700 donors and added high-resolution HLA genotyping. Rather than drawing on any new phenotypic data, the later analysis identified candidate immune exposures from TCR beta sequences and the way those sequences occurred across donors. An earlier analysis of 500 to 750 of the donors applied high-throughput TCR beta sequencing to assess whether each TCR beta V gene segment acted as functional or pseudogenic. Donor age, sex, ethnicity and CMV serostatus were compiled alongside the repertoire data. Genome-wide SNP genotypes for about three fifths of the roughly 670 donors were used in a later genetic analysis, which treated that subset as a discovery cohort. Every repertoire in the discovery cohort had been generated on one and the same sequencing platform. HLA typing included class I and class II loci at four-digit resolution. Typing coverage differed by locus: A, B, C, DRB1 and DQB1 were typed in about 629-640 donors, DQA1 in roughly 500, DPA1 in some 600, and DPB1 in just under 480. Roughly 5 DR-DQ haplotypes were handled as single units for association and clustering because linkage in the cohort was strong. Among about 400 genotyped donors of the cohort, an average of around 220,000 unique TCR beta nucleotide sequences was sequenced per donor, of which about 19% were non-productive. Results the study describes overall, beyond this receptor: Broadly in line with IMGT annotations, most TCR beta V segments showed up in productive rearrangements about 87% or about 30% of the time in an earlier analysis of approximately 600 of the donors. According to a later analysis, most CMV-associated TCR beta chains appeared to be HLA-restricted, and the HLA associations seemed to be driven largely by CMV exposure. While some public TCRs were present in many individuals, most TCR sequences turned up only very rarely across donors. A later genetic analysis associated a missense DCLRE1C variant with V-gene and J-gene trimming of TCR beta chains, and an independent cohort replicated the association. In vitro tests confirmed that three of the cytomegalovirus-associated TCR beta chains recognize cytomegalovirus antigens. In this cohort, only TCR beta chains were sequenced, and detectable features were limited by the absence of alpha or paired-chain data. In both the original and validation cohorts, the classifier was reported to diagnose cytomegalovirus status with high specificity and sensitivity. According to a later genetic analysis, donors in an Asian-associated ancestry cluster had fewer N-insertions in productive TCRs than the approximately 630-donor mean. A further reported finding was that TCR beta sequences accurately predicted the HLA-A and HLA-B alleles for most subjects in the first cohort. According to a later analysis, TCR association rates differed among HLA loci, with DRB1 alleles showing the most associated TCRs and HLA-C alleles showing the fewest. Roughly uniform sequencing depth across donors was assumed in presence/absence analyses, although this assumption may not hold. A cluster of highly shared sequence variants was judged likely to be a technical artifact of the sequencing pipeline. HLA typing was unavailable for some donors at each locus, so association tests used only the typed subset. The study gave a list of 150 to 200 TCR beta chains associated with cytomegalovirus. About 15 rarely observed V segments, including chromosome 9 orphons, were excluded from the earlier analysis of several hundred of the donors because counts were too low. In a later analysis, HLA-associated TCR beta chains were found to be more clonally expanded and to have lower generation probabilities than equally common non-associated chains. Linkage disequilibrium might explain the correlated functional status among segregating V segments, but an unknown experimental factor could not be excluded. Assigning TCR associations to individual alleles was difficult when HLA alleles, especially DR and DQ, strongly co-occurred. In a later analysis, several top co-occurrence clusters were reported to appear linked to parvovirus B19, influenza, CMV and Epstein-Barr virus. CMV serostatus was the only immune exposure information available for the cohort. The authors suggested that the approach could potentially be extended to other disease states and immunological phenotypes. At a false discovery rate of 0.05, a later analysis linked 16,951 TCR beta sequences to specific HLA alleles.

The sample holds a few counts of this clone. No cognate antigen has been identified for it. The record has no base qualities; no much larger clone is one base away. Other DNA sequences from this sample encode an identical CDR3 as well. Receptor amplification or capture employed the immunoSEQ multiplex PCR assay. For the multiplex PCR, a mixture combining 60 forward primers for TCR Vbeta segments and 13 reverse primers for TCR Jbeta segments was used. The CDR3 region of rearranged TCR beta genes was amplified from genomic DNA with a multiplex PCR assay. Amplified TCR beta libraries were sequenced as 87-base-pair reads on the Illumina HiSeq System. Per the original workflow: A later analysis tallied 75 million to 95 million unique TCR beta chains across the 640 or so repertoires, and about 10 million of those chains were shared by two or more donors. A nearest-neighbor algorithm error-corrected the raw reads and collapsed the reads into unique sequences, merging closely related sequences to remove PCR and sequencing errors. V, D and J gene segments were assigned by aligning CDR3 sequences to IMGT reference sequences. For a sequence to be retained, a match of at least six nucleotides was required to both a V gene segment and a J gene segment. Rearrangements were called productive when the CDR3 lacked stop codons and stayed in frame with V and J; all others were non-productive. CDR3 was defined according to IMGT convention as the region running from the second conserved V-encoded cysteine to the conserved J-encoded phenylalanine. The earlier analysis of roughly 590 of the donors excluded any sequence lacking an unambiguous match to a single V gene segment. An earlier analysis of about 590 of the donors classified V segments as functional when productive rearrangements were above 56.7% and as segregating when the standard deviation between donors was above 5%. A statistical classification framework was built to diagnose cytomegalovirus status from the catalog of TCR beta chain sequences. V and J gene assignment, in a later analysis, came from comparing TCR nucleotide sequences with IMGT/GENE-DB human TR gene sequences. Using the TCRdist pipeline, a later analysis assigned CDR3 sequences along with most-parsimonious VDJ recombination scenarios. In a later analysis, each TCR beta chain was defined by its CDR3 amino acid sequence together with its V-gene family, and reads lacking a unique V-gene family were excluded. To address suspected cross-contamination and a sequencing artifact, a later analysis removed several hundred highly shared, low-generation-probability nucleotide sequences. In a later analysis, a clonal expansion index for each public chain was calculated from normalized within-repertoire ranks of inferred template counts. Generation probabilities in a later analysis came from a VDJ recombination model fitted to out-of-frame rearrangements, and those results were checked against IGoR. In a later analysis, TCR-TCR, TCR-HLA and TCR-CMV co-occurrence was scored with hypergeometric tests, and a repertoire-size bias correction was applied to TCR pairs. A later analysis estimated false discovery rates by permuting HLA or CMV assignments 20 times. In a later analysis, co-occurring TCRs were grouped using DBSCAN, with TCRdist sequence similarity added in when clustering inside HLA-allele-positive subsets. Repertoires with fewer than 30,000 or more than 120,000 public chains, plus five repertoires with anomalous nucleotide sharing, were excluded from co-occurrence clustering. Drawn from immuneACCESS, this table holds only the in-frame rearrangements with V and J called that TCRdb kept. Clones are partly lost; checked studies trace under half to an unresolved V gene and leave the rest unexplained. V and J calls and clone size are as listed in that table; D and trimming were resolved from the DNA. The sample table shows 130,000 or so clones, and just under 75% are seen once. The ten largest account for 6.6% of the sample.

The cohort consisted of 650 to 850 healthy bone marrow donors. At the time of sampling, every cohort member was nominally healthy, though immune exposures that went unrecorded were likely present. The donor tested CMV seropositive and was one of the 289 seropositive cohort members. Each donor provided a peripheral blood sample, and peripheral blood mononuclear cells were used for TCR beta sequencing. Genomic DNA was extracted from the blood cell samples with the Qiagen DNeasy Blood Extraction Kit. Sequencing input: PBMCs. The receptor comes from a middle-aged man in good health and CMV-seropositive.

Here the CDR3 is given as CASSYRGQGYEQYF. The nucleotide sequence is TGTGCCAGCAGTTATAGGGGACAGGGCTACGAGCAGTACTTC. Recombination joined TRBV6-5 with TRBJ2-7, and 9 junction bases match TRBD1. The CDR3 holds 14 amino acids from the cysteine to the phenylalanine. Only the CDR3 portion is preserved as DNA: 42 bases, with reading frame beginning at the first base. At the junction V is shortened by 3 bases and J by 3 bases; bases outside the gene matches: 3. Via the germline V gene, CDR1 is MNHEY and CDR2 SVGAGI.